The 12 T cell receptor beta chains in this list originate from one sample, sequenced in a study of long-term antiretroviral therapy in people with HIV. The authors ran the immunoSEQ assay, v3.0, at survey level. This table comes from immunoSEQ multiplex PCR, and its TCRdb copy is limited to in-frame clones, with some not included. The sample lists some 31,000 clones, 60% to 85% occurring once. Sequencing used unsorted PBMCs, obtained 3.1 years after starting antiretroviral therapy. The receptors come from a woman aged 45-59 years with HIV.

This clone appeared once. The chain is built from TRBV2 and TRBJ1-4; 7 nucleotides align to TRBD1. After removal of 3 bases from V and 6 bases from J, the junction contained 10 bases not matched to a gene. Per germline, CDR1 SNHLY and CDR2 FYNNEI. CDR3 length equals 16 residues. CDR3 DNA sequence: TGTGCCAGCAGTGATACTGGCCAGGGGGGCGATGAAAAACTGTTTTTT. This gives the protein CASSDTGQGGDEKLFF.

J is TRBJ1-5 and V is TRBV6-1; 8 positions agree with TRBD1. The CDR3 has 14 residues. V lost 8 bases and J lost 3; bases outside the gene matches: 6. Germline lookup yields CDR1 MNHNS and CDR2 SASEGT. As DNA, the CDR3 is TGTGCCAGCCTTAGGGACAGGTCCAATCAGCCCCAGCATTTT. It is translated as CASLRDRSNQPQHF.

The chain couples TRBV5-1 to TRBJ1-1, with TRBD1 as a possible D gene (6 bases). Trimming pared 2 bases from V and 1 base from J, leaving 9 bases between. The CDR3 extends over 14 amino acids. Germline lookup yields CDR1 SGHRS and CDR2 YFSETQ. The DNA of the CDR3 is TGCGCCAGCAGCTTCCGGGACAAGAACACTGAAGCTTTCTTT. Encoded protein: CASSFRDKNTEAFF. The variable domain in full, with the rest retrieved from reference TRBV5-1 and TRBJ1-1, is KAGVTQTPRYLIKTRGQQVTLSCSPISGHRSVSWYQQTPGQGLQFLFEYFSETQRNKGNFPGRFSGRQFSNSRSEMNVSTLELGDSALYLCASSFRDKNTEAFFGQGTRLTVV.

This chain uses TRBV4-1 with TRBJ1-3; 8 bases align to TRBD1. Germline-derived CDR1 and CDR2 are MGHRA and YSYEKL. Trimming cost V 2 bases and J 0 bases; bases outside gene matches: 6. The CDR3 loop spans 17 amino acids. The CDR3 DNA reads as TGCGCCAGCAGCCAAAACCATGGACAGGGCTCTGGAAACACCATATATTTT. It translates to CASSQNHGQGSGNTIYF.

J is TRBJ2-2 and V is TRBV19; D may be TRBD1 or TRBD2 (6 bases each). The CDR3 is 15 residues long. Trimming took off 6 bases at V and 2 bases at J, with 13 bases between the two ends. The germline V gene has CDR1 LNHDA and CDR2 SQIVND (reference sequence). The CDR3 region is CASREGTSNTGELFF. CDR3 coding DNA: TGTGCCAGTAGGGAGGGGACATCCAACACCGGGGAGCTGTTTTTT.

This clone was seen a few times. The chain employs TRBV5-1 and TRBJ2-2; D possibly corresponds to TRBD1 (6 bases). The CDR3 covers 15 residues. Between the trimmed V and J ends, which lost 4 bases and 0 bases, there was a span of 10 bases. Germline assignment: CDR1 SGHRS and CDR2 YFSETQ. The CDR3 protein is CASSMTGPNTGELFF. The DNA of the CDR3 is TGCGCCAGCAGCATGACAGGACCGAACACCGGGGAGCTGTTTTTT. The full variable domain, with the rest looked up from reference TRBV5-1 and TRBJ2-2, is KAGVTQTPRYLIKTRGQQVTLSCSPISGHRSVSWYQQTPGQGLQFLFEYFSETQRNKGNFPGRFSGRQFSNSRSEMNVSTLELGDSALYLCASSMTGPNTGELFFGEGSRLTVL.

The rearrangement links TRBV18 to TRBJ2-1; D might be TRBD1 or TRBD2, each matching 6 bases. Trimming shortened V by 0 bases and J by 12 bases, and 12 bases separated the two germline ends. The CDR3 length is 13 residues. The germline CDR1 and CDR2 sequences are KGHSH and LQKENI. This CDR3 reads CASSPPGGFGQFF. The CDR3 DNA follows: TGTGCCAGCTCACCACCAGGGGGGTTCGGGCAGTTCTTC.

This chain links TRBV2 with TRBJ1-2, with D possibly matching TRBD1 (6 bases). The CDR3 is 15 residues long. Germline V gene data show CDR1 as SNHLY and CDR2 as FYNNEI. Trimming cost V 2 bases and J 4 bases, with 14 bases left between them. The CDR3 bases are TGTGCCAGCAGTGAACCCAGGGGACGACGCTATGGCTACACCTTC. Its translation: CASSEPRGRRYGYTF.

V gene TRBV7-2 combines with J gene TRBJ2-3; 7 bases agree with TRBD1. CDR1 SGHTA and CDR2 FQGNSA come from the germline V gene. The CDR3 is 19 residues long. V dropped 8 bases and J dropped 1; count of bases not matched to a gene: 21. The CDR3 DNA follows: TGTGCCAGCCCCGCGCGAGGGGGCAGGCAGACCTCTGGCACAGATACGCAGTATTTT. Amino acids: CASPARGGRQTSGTDTQYF.

The chain couples TRBV5-1 to TRBJ2-2, with 11 bases that match TRBD1. CDR1 SGHRS and CDR2 YFSETQ come from the germline V gene. The V segment lost 0 bases and the J segment 6 bases; nucleotides outside the gene matches: 4. The CDR3 has 16 residues. The CDR3 region has the DNA TGCGCCAGCAGCTTGGATGGACAGGGGGCGGCCGGGGAGCTGTTTTTT. Protein sequence: CASSLDGQGAAGELFF.

The chain has TRBV21-1 and TRBJ2-7; the table's TRBD1 call for D was not verified on the DNA. TRBV21-1 constitutes a pseudogene. The CDR3 is 15 residues long. DNA for the CDR3: TGTGCCAGCAGCAAAGGGACAGAGCTAACCTACGAGCAGTACGTC. Its translation is CASSKGTELTYEQYV.

This chain links TRBV27 with TRBJ1-2; 8 nucleotides align to TRBD1. The V and J ends lost 4 bases and 1 base, in that order; junction bases with no gene match: 5. The CDR3 is made up of 15 amino acids. Germline assignment: CDR1 MNHEY and CDR2 SMNVEV (reference sequence). CDR3 nucleotides: TGTGCCAGCAGTTCTCGACAGGGGAGTAACTATGGCTACACCTTC. Its translation is CASSSRQGSNYGYTF.